This entry is about one T cell receptor beta chain. The data were produced by immunoSEQ multiplex PCR, yet TCRdb's version contains in-frame clones alone and is incomplete. The sample holds roughly 100,000 clones, approximately 89% seen once. The data stem from a study of control samples from healthy donors and cancer patients. There are 12 residues in the CDR3. V gave up 6 bases and J gave up 6 bases, with 11 bases separating them. The V call is TRBV12-3 or TRBV12-4, the J call TRBJ1-2, with a tentative D call TRBD1 (5 bases). The material sequenced was blood. The source of this sequence is a woman younger than 45 in good health. The CDR3 DNA reads as TGTGCCAGCAGACCCCTGGGGCATGGCTACACCTTC. Translating gives CASRPLGHGYTF.